This T cell receptor (beta chain) was identified during a study of PD-1 blockade in classical Hodgkin lymphoma (dated by TCRdb to about 2020). Concerning the study at large: A peripheral blood immune signature of response to PD-1 blockade in classical Hodgkin lymphoma was defined using TCR beta sequencing and CyTOF. Overall study results and their limits: Baseline TCR diversity was reported to be lower in newly diagnosed patients than in healthy donors and to be lower still in relapsed/refractory patients. The study covered only a single clinical trial cohort, and the causes of the repertoire differences, possibly disease activity or prior therapy, were still not defined.

The time point label on this specimen signifies: newly diagnosed, previously untreated cHL patient sample. CD8+ T cells were purified from thawed PBMCs by magnetic negative selection with a Miltenyi CD8+ T cell isolation kit. As a comparison group for the relapsed/refractory trial patients, PBMCs from patients with newly diagnosed, previously untreated classical Hodgkin lymphoma were sequenced. After peripheral blood was drawn into 8 mL Vacutainer Cell Preparation Tubes, PBMCs were isolated by centrifugation and then cryopreserved. Purified CD4+ and CD8+ fractions were prepared only for cases where an additional PBMC sample was available. On LS columns in a quadroMACS separator, the magnetically labelled cells were depleted, and the flow-through was collected as the purified fraction. Genomic DNA was extracted with the Qiagen DNeasy kit from unsorted PBMCs and from negatively selected CD4+ and CD8+ fractions. TCR beta CDR3 regions were amplified by immunoSEQ multiplex PCR using primers annealing to V and J segments. A synthetic immune receptor repertoire was used to minimize amplification bias, and any residual bias was removed computationally once sequencing was done. Under the source paper's analysis protocol: Custom Python scripts were used to quantify repertoire diversity as the Shannon entropy index. The unsorted, CD4+ and CD8+ repertoires were each analyzed separately, with the exception of combined analyses, where CD4+ and CD8+ sequences were merged in silico. TCRdb limited this immuneACCESS table to in-frame rearrangements with V and J called. A share of clones is missing; checked studies link under half to unresolved V genes, and the rest is unexplained. V and J calls and clone size are given by that table; D and trimming were obtained from the DNA. This sample lists about 21,000 clones; roughly 89% were detected once. The top ten hold roughly 7% of the sample.

With respect to this clone: There is no known antigen for this receptor. Per-nucleotide qualities are absent, and no much larger clonotype sits a single base away.

The CDR3, cysteine through phenylalanine, is 14 amino acids long. Only the CDR3 region is kept as DNA, spanning 42 bases read in frame from base 1. From the germline V gene (reference sequence), CDR1 is SEHNR and CDR2 is FQNEAQ. V is reduced by 1 base and J by 4 bases, leaving a spacing of 10 bases between them. This chain joins TRBV7-9 to TRBJ1-2; the best D guess is TRBD1, with 6 bases matching. The receptor was derived from a human donor with classical Hodgkin lymphoma. Specimen: CD8+ T cells from blood. CDR3 sequence: CASSLEGGPYGYTF. The sequence in DNA is TGTGCCAGCAGCTTAGAGGGGGGCCCCTATGGCTACACCTTC.